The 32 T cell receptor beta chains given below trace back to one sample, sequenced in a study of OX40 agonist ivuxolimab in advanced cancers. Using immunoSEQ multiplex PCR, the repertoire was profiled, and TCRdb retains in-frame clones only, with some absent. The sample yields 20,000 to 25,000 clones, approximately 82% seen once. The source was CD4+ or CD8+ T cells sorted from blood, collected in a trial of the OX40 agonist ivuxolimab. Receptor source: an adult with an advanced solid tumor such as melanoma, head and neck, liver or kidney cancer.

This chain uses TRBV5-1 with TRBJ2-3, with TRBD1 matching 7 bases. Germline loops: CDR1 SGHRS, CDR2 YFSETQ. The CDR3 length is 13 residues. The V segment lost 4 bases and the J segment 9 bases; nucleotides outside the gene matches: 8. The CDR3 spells CASSPGQKSTQYF. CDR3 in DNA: TGCGCCAGCAGCCCGGGACAGAAGTCGACGCAGTATTTT. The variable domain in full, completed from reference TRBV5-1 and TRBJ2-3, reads KAGVTQTPRYLIKTRGQQVTLSCSPISGHRSVSWYQQTPGQGLQFLFEYFSETQRNKGNFPGRFSGRQFSNSRSEMNVSTLELGDSALYLCASSPGQKSTQYFGPGTRLTVL.

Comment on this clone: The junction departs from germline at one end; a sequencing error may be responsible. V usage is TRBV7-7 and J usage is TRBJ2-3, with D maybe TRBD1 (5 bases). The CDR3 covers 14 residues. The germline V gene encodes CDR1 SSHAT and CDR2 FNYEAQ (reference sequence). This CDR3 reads CASSLGAFTDTQYF. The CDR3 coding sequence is TGTGCTAGCAGCTTAGGGGCTTTCACAGATACGCAGTATTTT.

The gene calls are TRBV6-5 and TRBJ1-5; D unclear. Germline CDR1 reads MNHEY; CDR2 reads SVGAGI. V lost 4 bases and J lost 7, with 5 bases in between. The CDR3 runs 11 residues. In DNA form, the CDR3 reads TGTGCCAGCAGTTCTGGCCAGCCCCAGCATTTT. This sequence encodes CASSSGQPQHF.

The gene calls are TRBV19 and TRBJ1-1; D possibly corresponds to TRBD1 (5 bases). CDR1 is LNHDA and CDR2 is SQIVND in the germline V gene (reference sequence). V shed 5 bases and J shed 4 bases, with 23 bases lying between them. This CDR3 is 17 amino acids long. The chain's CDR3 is CASSSQGGPGWVTEAFF. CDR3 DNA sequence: TGTGCCAGTAGTTCTCAGGGAGGTCCAGGGTGGGTCACTGAAGCTTTCTTT.

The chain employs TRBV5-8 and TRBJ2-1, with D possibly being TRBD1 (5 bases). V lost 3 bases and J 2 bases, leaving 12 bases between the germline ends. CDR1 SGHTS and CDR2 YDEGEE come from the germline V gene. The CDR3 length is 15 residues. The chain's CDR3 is CASSSRGRPYNEQFF. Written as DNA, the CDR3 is TGTGCCAGCAGCTCTAGGGGTAGGCCCTACAATGAGCAGTTCTTC.

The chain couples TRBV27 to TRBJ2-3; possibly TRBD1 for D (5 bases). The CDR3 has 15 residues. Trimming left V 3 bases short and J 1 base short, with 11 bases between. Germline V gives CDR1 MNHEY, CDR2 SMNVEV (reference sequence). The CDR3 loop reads CASSFEIQGTDTQYF. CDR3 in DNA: TGTGCCAGCAGTTTCGAGATACAGGGCACAGATACGCAGTATTTT.

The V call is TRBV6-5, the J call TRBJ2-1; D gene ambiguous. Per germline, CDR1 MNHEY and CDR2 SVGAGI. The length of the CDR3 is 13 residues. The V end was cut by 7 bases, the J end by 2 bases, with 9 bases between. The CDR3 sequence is CASTSRAYNEQFF. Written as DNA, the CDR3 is TGTGCCAGCACGTCTAGAGCCTACAATGAGCAGTTCTTC.

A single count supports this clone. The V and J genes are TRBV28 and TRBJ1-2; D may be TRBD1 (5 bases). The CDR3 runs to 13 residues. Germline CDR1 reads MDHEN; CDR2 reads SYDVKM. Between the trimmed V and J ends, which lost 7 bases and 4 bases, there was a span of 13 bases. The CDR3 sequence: CASIQGGFYGYTF. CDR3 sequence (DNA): TGTGCCAGCATCCAGGGAGGGTTCTATGGCTACACCTTC.

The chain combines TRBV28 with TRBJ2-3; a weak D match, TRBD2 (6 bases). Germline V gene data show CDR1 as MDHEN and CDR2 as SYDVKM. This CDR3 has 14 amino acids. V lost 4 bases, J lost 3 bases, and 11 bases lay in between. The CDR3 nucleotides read TGTGCCAGCAGTTCTCCGGGGAGGACAGATACGCAGTATTTT. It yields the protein CASSSPGRTDTQYF.

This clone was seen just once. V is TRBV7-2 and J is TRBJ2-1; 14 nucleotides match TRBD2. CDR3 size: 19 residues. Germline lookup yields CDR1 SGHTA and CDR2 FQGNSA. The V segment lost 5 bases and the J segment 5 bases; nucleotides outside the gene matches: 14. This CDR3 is CASSLVSGTSGGHHNEQFF. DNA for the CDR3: TGTGCCAGCAGCCTGGTCTCCGGGACTAGCGGGGGTCACCACAATGAGCAGTTCTTC. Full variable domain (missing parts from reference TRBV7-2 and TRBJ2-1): GAGVSQSPSNKVTEKGKDVELRCDPISGHTALYWYRQSLGQGLEFLIYFQGNSAPDKSGLPSDRFSAERTGGSVSTLTIQRTQQEDSAVYLCASSLVSGTSGGHHNEQFFGPGTRLTVL.

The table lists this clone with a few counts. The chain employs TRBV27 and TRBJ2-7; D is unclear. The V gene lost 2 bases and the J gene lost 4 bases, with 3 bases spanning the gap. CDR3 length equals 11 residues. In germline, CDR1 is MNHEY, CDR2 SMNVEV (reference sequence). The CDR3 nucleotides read TGTGCCAGCAGTTTAGGGTACGAGCAGTACTTC. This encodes CASSLGYEQYF.

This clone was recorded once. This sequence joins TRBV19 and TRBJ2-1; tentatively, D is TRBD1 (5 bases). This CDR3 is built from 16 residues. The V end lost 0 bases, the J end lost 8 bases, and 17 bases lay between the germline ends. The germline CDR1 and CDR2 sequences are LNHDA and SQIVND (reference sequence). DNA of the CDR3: TGTGCCAGTAGTATAGATTCTGCAAGCGCAGGGTATGAGCAGTTCTTC. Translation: CASSIDSASAGYEQFF.

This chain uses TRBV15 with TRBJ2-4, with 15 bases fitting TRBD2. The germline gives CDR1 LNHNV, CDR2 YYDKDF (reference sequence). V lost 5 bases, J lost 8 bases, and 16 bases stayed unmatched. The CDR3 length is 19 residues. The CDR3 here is CATSAGLAGGPPPLHIQYF. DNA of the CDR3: TGTGCCACCAGCGCTGGACTAGCGGGAGGGCCTCCCCCTCTCCACATTCAGTACTTC.

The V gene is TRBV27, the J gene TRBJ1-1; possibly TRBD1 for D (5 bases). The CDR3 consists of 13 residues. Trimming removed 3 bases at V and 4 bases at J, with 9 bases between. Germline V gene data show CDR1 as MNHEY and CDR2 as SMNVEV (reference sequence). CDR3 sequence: CASSLTQGTEAFF. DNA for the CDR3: TGTGCCAGCAGTTTGACTCAGGGCACTGAAGCTTTCTTT.

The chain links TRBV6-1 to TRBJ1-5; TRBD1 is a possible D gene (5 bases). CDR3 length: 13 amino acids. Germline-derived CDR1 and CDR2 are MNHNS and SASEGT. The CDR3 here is CATSREGNQPQHF. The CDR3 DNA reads TGTGCAACGAGCAGGGAGGGCAATCAGCCCCAGCATTTT.

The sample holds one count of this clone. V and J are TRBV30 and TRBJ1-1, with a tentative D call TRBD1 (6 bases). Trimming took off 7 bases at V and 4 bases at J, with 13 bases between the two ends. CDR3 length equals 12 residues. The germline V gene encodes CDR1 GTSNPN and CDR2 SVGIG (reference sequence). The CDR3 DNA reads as TGTGCCTCGGACAGTTGGACCACTGAAGCTTTCTTT. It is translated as CASDSWTTEAFF.

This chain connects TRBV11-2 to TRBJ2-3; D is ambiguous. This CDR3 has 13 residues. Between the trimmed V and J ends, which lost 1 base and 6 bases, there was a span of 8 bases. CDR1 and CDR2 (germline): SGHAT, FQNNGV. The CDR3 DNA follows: TGTGCCAGCAGCTTAGGCCCCTACGATACGCAGTATTTT. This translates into CASSLGPYDTQYF.

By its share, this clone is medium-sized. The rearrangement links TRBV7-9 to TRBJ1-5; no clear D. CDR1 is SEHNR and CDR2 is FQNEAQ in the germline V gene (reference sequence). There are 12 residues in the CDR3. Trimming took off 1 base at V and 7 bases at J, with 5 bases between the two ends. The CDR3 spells CASSLGTQPQHF. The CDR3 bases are TGTGCCAGCAGCTTAGGTACACAGCCCCAGCATTTT.

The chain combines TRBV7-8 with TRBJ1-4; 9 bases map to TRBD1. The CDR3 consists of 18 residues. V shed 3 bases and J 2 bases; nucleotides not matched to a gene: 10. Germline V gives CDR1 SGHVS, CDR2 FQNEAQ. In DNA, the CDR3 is TGTGCCAGCAGCTTCGGGAAACACAGGGGGCAGACTAATGAAAAACTGTTTTTT. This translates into CASSFGKHRGQTNEKLFF.

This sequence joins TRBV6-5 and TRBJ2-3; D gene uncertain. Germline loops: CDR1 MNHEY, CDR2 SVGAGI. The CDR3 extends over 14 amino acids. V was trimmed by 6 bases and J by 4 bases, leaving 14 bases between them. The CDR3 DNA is TGTGCCAGCAGCCCCGTTGGTCAGCCAGATACGCAGTATTTT. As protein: CASSPVGQPDTQYF.

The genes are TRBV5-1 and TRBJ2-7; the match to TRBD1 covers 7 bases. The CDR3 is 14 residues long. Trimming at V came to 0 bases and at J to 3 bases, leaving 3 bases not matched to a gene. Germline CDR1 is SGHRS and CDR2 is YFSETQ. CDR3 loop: CASSLGQGHYEQYF. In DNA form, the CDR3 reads TGCGCCAGCAGCTTGGGACAGGGTCACTACGAGCAGTACTTC.

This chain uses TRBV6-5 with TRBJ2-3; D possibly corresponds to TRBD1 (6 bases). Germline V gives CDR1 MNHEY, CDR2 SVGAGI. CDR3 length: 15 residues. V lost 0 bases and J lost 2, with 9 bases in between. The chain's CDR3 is CASSYSGGVTDTQYF. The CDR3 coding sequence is TGTGCCAGCAGTTACTCAGGGGGAGTCACAGATACGCAGTATTTT.

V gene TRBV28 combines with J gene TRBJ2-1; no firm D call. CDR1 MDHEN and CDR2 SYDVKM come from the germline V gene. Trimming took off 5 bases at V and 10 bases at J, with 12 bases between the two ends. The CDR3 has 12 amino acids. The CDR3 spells CASSLSLREQFF. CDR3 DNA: TGTGCCAGCAGTCTCTCCCTTCGGGAGCAGTTCTTC.

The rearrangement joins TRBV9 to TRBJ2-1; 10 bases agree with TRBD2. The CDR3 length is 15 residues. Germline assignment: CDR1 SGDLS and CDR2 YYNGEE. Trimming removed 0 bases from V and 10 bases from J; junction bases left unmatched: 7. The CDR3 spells CASSVDSGRPAEQFF. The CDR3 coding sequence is TGTGCCAGCAGCGTAGATAGCGGGAGGCCCGCCGAGCAGTTCTTC.

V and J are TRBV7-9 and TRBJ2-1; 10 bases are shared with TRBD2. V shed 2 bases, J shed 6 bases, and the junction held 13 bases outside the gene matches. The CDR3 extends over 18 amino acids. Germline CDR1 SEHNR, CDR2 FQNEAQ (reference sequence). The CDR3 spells CASSLPPRLAGKRNEQFF. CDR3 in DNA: TGTGCCAGCAGCTTACCCCCTCGACTAGCGGGTAAACGCAATGAGCAGTTCTTC.

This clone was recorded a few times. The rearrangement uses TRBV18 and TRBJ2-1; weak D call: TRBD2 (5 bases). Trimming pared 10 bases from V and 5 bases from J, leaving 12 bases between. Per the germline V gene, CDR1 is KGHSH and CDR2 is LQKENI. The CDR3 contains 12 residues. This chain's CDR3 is CATEGPNNEQFF. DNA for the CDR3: TGTGCCACCGAGGGCCCGAACAATGAGCAGTTCTTC.

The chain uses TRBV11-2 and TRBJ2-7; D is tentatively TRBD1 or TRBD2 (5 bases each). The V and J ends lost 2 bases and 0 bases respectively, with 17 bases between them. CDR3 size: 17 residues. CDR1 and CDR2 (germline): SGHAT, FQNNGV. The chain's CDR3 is CASSLIHGATSSYEQYF. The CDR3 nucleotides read TGTGCCAGCAGCTTAATTCACGGGGCAACGAGCTCCTACGAGCAGTACTTC. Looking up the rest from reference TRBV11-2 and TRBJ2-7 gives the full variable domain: EAGVAQSPRYKIIEKRQSVAFWCNPISGHATLYWYQQILGQGPKLLIQFQNNGVVDDSQLPKDRFSAERLKGVDSTLKIQPAKLEDSAVYLCASSLIHGATSSYEQYFGPGTRLTVT.

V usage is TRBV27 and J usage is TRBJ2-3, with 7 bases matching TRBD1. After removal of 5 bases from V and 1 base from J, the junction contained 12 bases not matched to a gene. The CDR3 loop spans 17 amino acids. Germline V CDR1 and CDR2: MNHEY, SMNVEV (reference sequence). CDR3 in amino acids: CASSRSSTGAGTDTQYF. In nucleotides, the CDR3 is TGTGCCAGCAGTCGCTCATCCACAGGGGCCGGCACAGATACGCAGTATTTT.

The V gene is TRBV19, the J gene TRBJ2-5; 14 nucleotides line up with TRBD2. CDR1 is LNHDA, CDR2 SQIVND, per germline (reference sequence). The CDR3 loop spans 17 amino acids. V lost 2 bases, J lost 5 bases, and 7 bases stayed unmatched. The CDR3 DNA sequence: TGTGCCAGTAGTATACAGACTAGCGGGAGGGCCAGGGAGACCCAGTACTTC. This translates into CASSIQTSGRARETQYF.

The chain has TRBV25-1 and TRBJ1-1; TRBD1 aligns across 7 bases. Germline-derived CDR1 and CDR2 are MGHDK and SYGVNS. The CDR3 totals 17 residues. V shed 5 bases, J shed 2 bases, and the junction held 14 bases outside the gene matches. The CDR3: CASSNTPGTDANTEAFF. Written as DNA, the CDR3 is TGTGCCAGCAGTAATACCCCCGGGACAGATGCTAACACTGAAGCTTTCTTT.

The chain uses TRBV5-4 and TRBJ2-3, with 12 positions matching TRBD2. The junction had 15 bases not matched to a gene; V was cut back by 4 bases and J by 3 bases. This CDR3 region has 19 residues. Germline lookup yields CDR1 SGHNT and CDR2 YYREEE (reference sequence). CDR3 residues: CASSDAFSSGRERTDTQYF. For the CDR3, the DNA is TGTGCCAGCAGCGACGCCTTTTCTAGCGGGAGGGAGAGGACAGATACGCAGTATTTT. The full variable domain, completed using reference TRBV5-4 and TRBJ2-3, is ETGVTQSPTHLIKTRGQQVTLRCSSQSGHNTVSWYQQALGQGPQFIFQYYREEENGRGNFPPRFSGLQFPNYSSELNVNALELDDSALYLCASSDAFSSGRERTDTQYFGPGTRLTVL.

CDR3 DNA sequence: TGTGCCAGCAGAAGGGACAGTTCCTACGAGCAGTACTTC. It is translated as CASRRDSSYEQYF. The chain combines TRBV2 with TRBJ2-7, with 7 bases fitting TRBD1. The CDR3 extends over 13 amino acids. Trimming removed 6 bases from V and 1 base from J; junction bases left unmatched: 3. Germline assignment: CDR1 SNHLY and CDR2 FYNNEI.